Each of the 25 T cell receptor beta chains below was sequenced from the same sample in a study of CD8 T cells in Susac syndrome. Random hexamers were used to reverse transcribe an amount of roughly 0.5 to 1 ug RNA. TCRdb re-analysed the immunoSEQ multiplex PCR reads in MiXCR, keeping a single row per CDR3 protein. This table has 140,000 or so distinct CDR3 sequences, about 95% appearing once. The sample consisted of CD4+ T cells from PBMCs. These receptors came from a human donor with multiple sclerosis.

The J gene is TRBJ1-1, the V gene TRBV5-1; tentative D call: TRBD1 (5 bases). The CDR3 runs to 15 residues. The V gene lost 4 bases and the J gene lost 1 base, with 14 bases spanning the gap. Germline V gene sequence: CDR1 SGHRS, CDR2 YFSETQ. CDR3 protein: CASSLALGTNTEAFF. CDR3 sequence (DNA): TGCGCCAGCAGCCTGGCATTGGGGACGAACACTGAAGCTTTCTTT.

The J gene is TRBJ2-3, the V gene TRBV10-3; the D gene is possibly TRBD1 (6 bases). Trimming removed 2 bases at V and 1 base at J, with 10 bases between. CDR1 ENHRY and CDR2 SYGVKD come from the germline V gene. This CDR3 has 15 amino acids. The DNA of the CDR3 is TGTGCCATCAGTGAGATGGCAGGGGGCACAGATACGCAGTATTTT. Amino acids: CAISEMAGGTDTQYF.

The genes are TRBV7-3 and TRBJ2-3; 10 nucleotides line up with TRBD2. This CDR3 has 14 amino acids. CDR1 is SGHTA and CDR2 is FQGTGA in the germline V gene. V was clipped by 3 bases and J by 6 bases; unmatched bases: 3. The CDR3 coding sequence is TGTGCCAGCAGCTTCGGACTAGCGGCGGATACGCAGTATTTT. Its protein product is CASSFGLAADTQYF.

The chain combines TRBV20-1 with TRBJ2-2; D may be TRBD2 (5 bases). The CDR3 runs 14 residues. CDR1 is DFQATT, CDR2 SNEGSKA, per germline (reference sequence). The V gene lost 1 base and the J gene lost 5 bases, with 11 bases spanning the gap. The CDR3 sequence is CSARGARGTGELFF. The CDR3 region has the DNA TGCAGTGCTAGAGGGGCTAGAGGGACCGGGGAGCTGTTTTTT.

J is TRBJ2-2 and V is TRBV29-1; 9 bases agree with TRBD1. This CDR3 spans 13 amino acids. V was clipped by 6 bases and J by 4 bases; unmatched bases: 3. Germline assignment: CDR1 SQVTM and CDR2 ANQGSEA. CDR3 coding DNA: TGCAGCGTGGGACAGGGAGTCACCGGGGAGCTGTTTTTT. This codes for CSVGQGVTGELFF.

J is TRBJ2-1 and V is TRBV10-3; D may be TRBD1 (6 bases). This CDR3 spans 13 amino acids. V lost 11 bases and J 4 bases, leaving 15 bases between the germline ends. In germline, CDR1 is ENHRY, CDR2 SYGVKD. CDR3 protein: CALGQGQYNEQFF. CDR3 in DNA: TGTGCCCTCGGCCAGGGGCAATACAATGAGCAGTTCTTC.

The chain joins TRBV12-3 or TRBV12-4 to TRBJ1-5; no definite D call. V was trimmed by 7 bases and J by 2 bases, leaving 12 bases between them. The CDR3 has 14 amino acids. In nucleotides, the CDR3 is TGTGCCAGCACCCCGTACAGCCGCAATCAGCCCCAGCATTTT. Its translation: CASTPYSRNQPQHF.

The rearrangement uses TRBV6-6 and TRBJ1-3; D not resolved. The germline CDR1 and CDR2 sequences are MNHNY and SVGAGI (reference sequence). Between the trimmed V and J ends, which lost 4 bases and 0 bases, there was a span of 13 bases. This CDR3 has 16 residues. DNA of the CDR3: TGTGCCAGCAGTTTTCCTGGCAGCCGCTCTGGAAACACCATATATTTT. Residues: CASSFPGSRSGNTIYF.

The CDR3: CSVAMKRAGELFF. As DNA, the CDR3 is TGCAGCGTTGCAATGAAACGGGCAGGGGAGCTGTTTTTT. The J gene is TRBJ2-2, the V gene TRBV29-1; D not certain. V was cut by 4 bases and J by 8 bases, with 14 bases left in between. This CDR3 spans 13 amino acids. The germline V gene has CDR1 SQVTM and CDR2 ANQGSEA.

The gene calls are TRBV7-6 and TRBJ2-7; tentatively, D is TRBD2 (5 bases). Trimming took off 1 base at V and 6 bases at J, with 25 bases between the two ends. Germline V CDR1 and CDR2: SGHVS, FNYEAQ. The CDR3 totals 18 residues. The CDR3 sequence: CASSLGASTTLSAGEQYF. The CDR3 DNA sequence: TGTGCCAGCAGCTTAGGAGCCTCGACTACTCTCTCCGCAGGCGAGCAGTACTTC.

This clonotype has just one count. The chain combines TRBV4-2 with TRBJ2-7; weak D call: TRBD1 (5 bases). V was pared by 0 bases and J by 1 base, with 13 bases between. Germline CDR1 is LGHNA and CDR2 is YNFKEQ. CDR3 length: 16 residues. In DNA form, the CDR3 reads TGTGCCAGCAGCCAAGACGGAACAGGAAGGTCCTACGAGCAGTACTTC. Its protein product is CASSQDGTGRSYEQYF.

The chain couples TRBV6-2 or TRBV6-3 to TRBJ2-3; D gene ambiguous. V lost 7 bases and J 3 bases, leaving 14 bases between the germline ends. Germline V gene lookup returns CDR1 MNHEY and CDR2 SVGEGT. The CDR3 totals 14 residues. Here the CDR3 reads CASISRPATDTQYF. The CDR3, as DNA: TGTGCCAGCATTTCAAGGCCCGCTACAGATACGCAGTATTTT.

The V call is TRBV29-1, the J call TRBJ2-7; the D is unclear. The V gene's germline CDR1 is SQVTM and CDR2 ANQGSEA. CDR3 length: 12 amino acids. Trimming took off 4 bases at V and 2 bases at J, with 9 bases between the two ends. CDR3 sequence reads: CSVAQSTYEQYF. The CDR3 bases are TGCAGCGTTGCTCAGAGTACCTACGAGCAGTACTTC.

The CDR3 sequence is CASSQAGSGQDYGYTF. The CDR3 DNA reads as TGCGCCAGCAGCCAAGCGGGCTCCGGACAGGACTATGGCTACACCTTC. This rearrangement joins TRBV4-3 to TRBJ1-2; TRBD1 aligns across 7 bases. V trimming: 1 base; J trimming: 3 bases; junction bases outside the gene matches: 8. The CDR3 loop spans 16 amino acids. Germline V gene sequence: CDR1 LGHNA, CDR2 YSLEER.

The chain employs TRBV5-6 and TRBJ2-7; a possible D gene is TRBD1 (6 bases). The CDR3 runs 16 residues. Germline CDR1 SGHDT, CDR2 YYEEEE. V was shortened by 4 bases and J by 0 bases, with 17 bases between the two germline ends. CDR3 DNA: TGTGCCAGCAGCCCCCTCGACGGACAGAGCTCCTACGAGCAGTACTTC. Translated, it gives CASSPLDGQSSYEQYF. Full variable domain (rest looked up from reference TRBV5-6 and TRBJ2-7): DAGVTQSPTHLIKTRGQQVTLRCSPKSGHDTVSWYQQALGQGPQFIFQYYEEEERQRGNFPDRFSGHQFPNYSSELNVNALLLGDSALYLCASSPLDGQSSYEQYFGPGTRLTVT.

The chain couples TRBV12-3 or TRBV12-4 to TRBJ1-1; D unclear. Trimming stripped 4 bases from V and 4 bases from J, with 16 bases between. CDR3 length equals 15 residues. The CDR3 coding sequence is TGTGCCAGCAGTTCTCCCGTACGTAGCTCCACTGAAGCTTTCTTT. The encoded protein is CASSSPVRSSTEAFF.

The rearrangement uses TRBV30 and TRBJ2-3, with D unclear. Germline CDR1 reads GTSNPN; CDR2 reads SVGIG (reference sequence). The V end was cut by 4 bases, the J end by 6 bases, with 14 bases between. The CDR3 is made up of 13 amino acids. The CDR3: CAWKPLPPDTQYF. The CDR3 DNA is TGTGCCTGGAAGCCTCTCCCCCCCGATACGCAGTATTTT.

The chain recombines TRBV30 with TRBJ1-5; the D is unclear. The ends were cut back, 4 bases at V and 0 bases at J, with 16 bases in the middle. Germline values: CDR1 GTSNPN, CDR2 SVGIG (reference sequence). This CDR3 is built from 16 residues. Here the CDR3 DNA reads TGTGCCTGGAACCCCGCTGGGAGCAATAGCAATCAGCCCCAGCATTTT. This sequence encodes CAWNPAGSNSNQPQHF.

The chain employs TRBV24-1 and TRBJ2-5, with D maybe TRBD1 (5 bases). The CDR3 is made up of 14 amino acids. Trimming shortened V by 6 bases and J by 4 bases, and 14 bases separated the two germline ends. Germline V lookup: CDR1 KGHDR, CDR2 SFDVKD. The CDR3 DNA is TGTGCCACCAGTATGACAGCCAGCCGAGAGACCCAGTACTTC. Its protein is CATSMTASRETQYF.

This chain uses TRBV2 with TRBJ2-1, with D possibly TRBD1 on 6 matching bases. V dropped 4 bases and J dropped 7 bases, with 14 bases sitting between them. Germline V lookup: CDR1 SNHLY, CDR2 FYNNEI. This CDR3 has 14 residues. CDR3 DNA sequence: TGTGCCAGCAGTGGTAGGGGGATAGCAAATGAGCAGTTCTTC. This gives the protein CASSGRGIANEQFF.

The CDR3 DNA follows: TGTGCCAGCAGCCGCCGGGACGGACGCCAAGAGACCCAGTACTTC. Protein product: CASSRRDGRQETQYF. The chain couples TRBV9 to TRBJ2-5, with D tentatively TRBD1 or TRBD2 (5 bases each). V lost 4 bases and J lost 1, with 14 bases in between. The CDR3 length is 15 residues. Germline loops: CDR1 SGDLS, CDR2 YYNGEE.

The chain has TRBV30 and TRBJ2-7, with D hard to call. The CDR3 loop spans 15 amino acids. Germline values: CDR1 GTSNPN, CDR2 SVGIG (reference sequence). The V end lost 0 bases, the J end lost 4 bases, and 16 bases lay between the germline ends. CDR3 amino acids: CAWSVGRKATYEQYF. CDR3 nucleotide sequence: TGTGCCTGGAGTGTAGGGCGGAAAGCGACGTACGAGCAGTACTTC.

This rearrangement joins TRBV6-5 to TRBJ2-5; D is possibly TRBD1 or TRBD2 (5 bases each). The germline CDR1 and CDR2 sequences are MNHEY and SVGAGI. Trimming pared 7 bases from V and 9 bases from J, leaving 21 bases between. The CDR3 sequence is 14 residues long. Written as DNA, the CDR3 is TGTGCCAGCACAACTCCGGGACCCCCTTGGGCCCAGTACTTC. It translates to CASTTPGPPWAQYF.

The rearrangement uses TRBV29-1 and TRBJ2-1; unclear D gene. Trimming pared 5 bases from V and 3 bases from J, leaving 11 bases between. There are 13 residues in the CDR3. Germline lookup yields CDR1 SQVTM and CDR2 ANQGSEA. CDR3 loop: CSVNEDGYNEQFF. DNA for the CDR3: TGCAGCGTTAATGAGGACGGCTACAATGAGCAGTTCTTC.

The CDR3 is CASSTRSIWGQGNQPQHF. CDR3 coding DNA: TGTGCCAGCAGCACCCGTAGTATCTGGGGGCAGGGCAATCAGCCCCAGCATTTT. The V call is TRBV7-8, the J call TRBJ1-5; D may be TRBD1 (6 bases). Germline V lookup: CDR1 SGHVS, CDR2 FQNEAQ. The CDR3 runs 18 residues. Between the trimmed V and J ends, which lost 5 bases and 2 bases, there was a span of 22 bases.